This T cell receptor beta chain stems from a study of cytomegalovirus exposure and HLA in healthy donors. Overall study findings and caveats: Investigators reported about 160 TCR beta chains as tied to cytomegalovirus.

Of note for this clone: Its specificity is unknown.

Method: immunoSEQ multiplex PCR; TCRdb's copy keeps in-frame clones and lacks some. This table holds 200,000 to 250,000 clones, approximately 90% found once. The receptor comes from a man in his late teens or twenties in good health and CMV-seronegative. Sequencing used PBMCs.

The CDR3 here is CASILSWQGPEQYF. The CDR3 DNA sequence: TGTGCCAGCATTTTATCCTGGCAGGGTCCCGAGCAGTACTTC. This chain joins TRBV2 and TRBJ2-7; D may be TRBD1 (5 bases). In germline, CDR1 is SNHLY, CDR2 FYNNEI. V was shortened by 7 bases and J by 6 bases, with 19 bases between the two germline ends. There are 14 residues in the CDR3.